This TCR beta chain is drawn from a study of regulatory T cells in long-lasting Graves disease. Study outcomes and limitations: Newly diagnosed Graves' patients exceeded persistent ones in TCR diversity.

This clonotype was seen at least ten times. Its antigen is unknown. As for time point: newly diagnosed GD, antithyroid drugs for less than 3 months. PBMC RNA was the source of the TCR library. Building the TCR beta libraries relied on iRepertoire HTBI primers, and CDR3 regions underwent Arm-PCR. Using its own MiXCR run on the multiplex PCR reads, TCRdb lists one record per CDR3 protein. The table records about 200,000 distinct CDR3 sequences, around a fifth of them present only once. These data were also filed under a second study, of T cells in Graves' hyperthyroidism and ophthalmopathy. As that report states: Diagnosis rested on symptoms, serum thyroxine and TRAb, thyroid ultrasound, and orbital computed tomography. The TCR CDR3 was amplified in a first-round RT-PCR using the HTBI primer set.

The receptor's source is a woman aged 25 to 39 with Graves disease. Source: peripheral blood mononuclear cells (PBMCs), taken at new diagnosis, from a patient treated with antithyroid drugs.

The CDR3 here is CASSLGGTADTQYF. CDR3 coding DNA: TGTGCCAGCAGTTTAGGGGGGACCGCAGATACGCAGTATTTT. The V call is TRBV28, the J call TRBJ2-3; a weak D match, TRBD2 (6 bases). There are 14 residues in the CDR3. Looked up from germline, CDR1 is MDHEN and CDR2 is SYDVKM. Deletions cut 2 bases from V and 4 bases from J, with 10 bases between.